These 7 T cell receptor beta chains originate from one sample sequenced in a study of OX40 agonist ivuxolimab in advanced cancers. Generated by immunoSEQ multiplex PCR, the TCRdb table keeps only in-frame clones and is missing some. The repertoire has fewer than 200,000 clones, around 94% of them found once; the top ten carry around 0.31%. Sequenced material: CD4+ or CD8+ T cells sorted from blood, taken in a trial of the OX40 agonist ivuxolimab. The receptors here all came from an adult with an advanced solid tumor such as melanoma, head and neck, liver or kidney cancer.

A remark on this clone: Distinct nucleotide sequences in the sample also encode this CDR3. The chain has TRBV11-2 and TRBJ2-3; 7 nucleotides align to TRBD1. With V trimmed by 2 bases and J by 8 bases, 10 bases remained unmatched. The CDR3 is 15 amino acids. Germline V gene sequence: CDR1 SGHAT, CDR2 FQNNGV. This chain's CDR3 is CASSLWTGGTGTQYF. The DNA of the CDR3 is TGTGCCAGCAGCTTATGGACAGGTGGTACCGGTACGCAGTATTTT. Based on the CDR3 plus reference TRBV11-2 and TRBJ2-3, the full variable domain is EAGVAQSPRYKIIEKRQSVAFWCNPISGHATLYWYQQILGQGPKLLIQFQNNGVVDDSQLPKDRFSAERLKGVDSTLKIQPAKLEDSAVYLCASSLWTGGTGTQYFGPGTRLTVL.

Points on this clone: Because the CDR3 is missing its conserved closing phenylalanine or tryptophan, this is likely a read error. The limits of the CDR3 on the DNA are not certain, so only TCRdb's listed CDR3 is given. The CDR3 region is CSVQSRVI. This chain connects TRBV29-1 to TRBJ2-7; TRBD2 reflects the table's D call only, with no check against the DNA. CDR1 and CDR2 from the germline V gene are SQVTM and ANQGSEA. The CDR3 is made up of 8 amino acids, end residues included.

V gene TRBV5-1 combines with J gene TRBJ2-1; D tentatively fits TRBD1 or TRBD2 (5 bases each). Per germline, CDR1 SGHRS and CDR2 YFSETQ. The CDR3 is 13 residues long. V lost 0 bases to trimming and J lost 10 bases, with 11 bases between them. Here the CDR3 reads CASSLEGPREQFF. CDR3 DNA sequence: TGCGCCAGCAGCTTGGAGGGACCGAGAGAGCAGTTCTTC.

J is TRBJ2-3 and V is TRBV28; 8 nucleotides match TRBD2. The J segment lost 3 bases and the V segment lost 7 bases, leaving 9 bases of the junction unmatched. The germline CDR1 and CDR2 sequences are MDHEN and SYDVKM. The CDR3 consists of 15 residues. The CDR3 bases are TGTGCCAGCACCATTATAGCGGGGCTAACAGATACGCAGTATTTT. Protein product: CASTIIAGLTDTQYF.

This clone was picked up one time. This sequence joins TRBV29-1 and TRBJ2-3; perhaps TRBD1 as D (7 bases). The CDR3 consists of 13 residues. Germline V gene sequence: CDR1 SQVTM, CDR2 ANQGSEA. Between the trimmed V and J ends, which lost 7 bases and 5 bases, there was a span of 16 bases. CDR3 sequence (DNA): TGCAGCGCCGCCCGACAGGGAGGAGATACGCAGTATTTT. Translation: CSAARQGGDTQYF.

The V and J genes are TRBV30 and TRBJ2-1, with D uncertain. The CDR3 loop spans 11 amino acids. The V and J ends lost 0 bases and 9 bases respectively, with 6 bases between them. Germline loops: CDR1 GTSNPN, CDR2 SVGIG (reference sequence). This CDR3 is CAWSVMAEQFF. The CDR3 DNA reads as TGTGCCTGGAGTGTTATGGCTGAGCAGTTCTTC.

This chain joins TRBV7-2 and TRBJ2-7; D might be TRBD1 (6 bases). Between the trimmed V and J ends, which lost 1 base and 7 bases, there was a span of 14 bases. The CDR3 runs 14 residues. The germline gives CDR1 SGHTA, CDR2 FQGNSA. The CDR3 region is CASSLGPGAGEQYF. For the CDR3, the DNA is TGTGCCAGCAGCTTAGGGCCAGGGGCGGGTGAGCAGTACTTC.